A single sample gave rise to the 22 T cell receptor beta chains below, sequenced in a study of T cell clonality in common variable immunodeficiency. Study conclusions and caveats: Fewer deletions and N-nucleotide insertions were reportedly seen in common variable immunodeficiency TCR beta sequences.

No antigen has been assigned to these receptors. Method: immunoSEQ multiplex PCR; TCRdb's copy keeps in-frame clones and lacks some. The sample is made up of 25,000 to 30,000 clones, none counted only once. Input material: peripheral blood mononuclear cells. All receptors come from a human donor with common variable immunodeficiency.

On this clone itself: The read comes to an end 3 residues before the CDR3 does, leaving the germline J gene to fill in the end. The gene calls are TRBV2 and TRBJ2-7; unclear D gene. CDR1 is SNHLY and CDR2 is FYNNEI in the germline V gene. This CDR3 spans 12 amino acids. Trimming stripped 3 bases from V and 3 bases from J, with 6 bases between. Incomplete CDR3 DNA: TGTGCCAGCAGTGACAGGAGCTACGAG. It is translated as CASSDRSYE. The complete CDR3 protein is CASSDRSYEQYF.

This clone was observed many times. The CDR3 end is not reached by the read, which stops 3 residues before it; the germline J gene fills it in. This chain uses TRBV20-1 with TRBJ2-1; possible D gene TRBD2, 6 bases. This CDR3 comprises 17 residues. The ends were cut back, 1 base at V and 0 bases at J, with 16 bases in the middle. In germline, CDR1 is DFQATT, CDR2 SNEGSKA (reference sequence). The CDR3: CSARVGGRRDSYNEQFF. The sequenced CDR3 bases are TGCAGTGCTAGAGTGGGGGGTAGGCGGGACTCCTACAATGAG.

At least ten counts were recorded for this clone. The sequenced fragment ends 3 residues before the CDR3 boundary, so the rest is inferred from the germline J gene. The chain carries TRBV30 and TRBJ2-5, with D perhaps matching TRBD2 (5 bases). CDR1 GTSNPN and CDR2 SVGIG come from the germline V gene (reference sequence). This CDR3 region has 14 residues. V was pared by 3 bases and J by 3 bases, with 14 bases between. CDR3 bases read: TGTGCCTGGAGAGTGAGCGGAAGAAAAGAGACC. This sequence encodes CAWRVSGRKET. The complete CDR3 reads CAWRVSGRKETQYF.

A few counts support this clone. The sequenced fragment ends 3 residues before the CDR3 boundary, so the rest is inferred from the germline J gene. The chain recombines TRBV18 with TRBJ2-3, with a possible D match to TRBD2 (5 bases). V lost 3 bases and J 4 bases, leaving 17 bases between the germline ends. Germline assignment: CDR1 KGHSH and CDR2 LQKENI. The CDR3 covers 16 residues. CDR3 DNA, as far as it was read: TGTGCCAGCTCACCGCCGGGGTGGAATCGGGCAGATACG. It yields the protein CASSPPGWNRADT. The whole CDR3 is CASSPPGWNRADTQYF.

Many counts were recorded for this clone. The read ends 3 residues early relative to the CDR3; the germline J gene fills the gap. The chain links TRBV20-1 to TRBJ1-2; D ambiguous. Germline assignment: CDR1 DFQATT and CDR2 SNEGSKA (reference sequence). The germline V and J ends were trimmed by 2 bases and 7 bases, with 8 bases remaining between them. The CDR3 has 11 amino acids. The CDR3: CSARNVVGYTF. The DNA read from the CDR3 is TGCAGTGCTAGAAATGTCGTTGGC.

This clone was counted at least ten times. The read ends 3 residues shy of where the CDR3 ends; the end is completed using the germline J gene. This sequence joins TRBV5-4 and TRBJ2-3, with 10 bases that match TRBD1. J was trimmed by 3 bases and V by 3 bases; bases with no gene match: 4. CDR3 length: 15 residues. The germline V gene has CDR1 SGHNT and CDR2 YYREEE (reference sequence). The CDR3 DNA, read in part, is TGTGCCAGCAGCTCGGACAGGGGGAGGACAGATACG. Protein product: CASSSDRGRTDT. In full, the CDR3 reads CASSSDRGRTDTQYF.

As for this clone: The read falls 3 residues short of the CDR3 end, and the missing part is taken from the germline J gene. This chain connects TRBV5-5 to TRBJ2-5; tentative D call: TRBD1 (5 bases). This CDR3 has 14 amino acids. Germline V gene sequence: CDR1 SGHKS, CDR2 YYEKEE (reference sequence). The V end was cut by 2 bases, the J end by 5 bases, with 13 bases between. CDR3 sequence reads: CASSFLGDPETQYF. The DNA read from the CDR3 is TGTGCCAGCAGCTTTTTAGGGGATCCGGAGACC.

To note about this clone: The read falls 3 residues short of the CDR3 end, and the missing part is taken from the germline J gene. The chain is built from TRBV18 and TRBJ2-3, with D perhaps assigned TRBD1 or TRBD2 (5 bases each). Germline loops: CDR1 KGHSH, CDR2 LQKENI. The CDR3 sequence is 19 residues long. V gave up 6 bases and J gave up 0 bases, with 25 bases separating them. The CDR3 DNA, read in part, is TGTGCCAGCTCCCCCAGTAGAGGGCGAGGACAAGTGAGCACAGATACG. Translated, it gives CASSPSRGRGQVSTDT. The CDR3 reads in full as CASSPSRGRGQVSTDTQYF.

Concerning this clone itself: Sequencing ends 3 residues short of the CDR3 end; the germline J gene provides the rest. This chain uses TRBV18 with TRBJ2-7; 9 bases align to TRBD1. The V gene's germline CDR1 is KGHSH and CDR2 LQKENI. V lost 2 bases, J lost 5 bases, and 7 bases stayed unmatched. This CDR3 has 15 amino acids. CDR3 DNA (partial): TGTGCCAGCTCACCAATGGGACAGGGCAGACACGAG. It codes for CASSPMGQGRHE. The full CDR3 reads CASSPMGQGRHEQYF.

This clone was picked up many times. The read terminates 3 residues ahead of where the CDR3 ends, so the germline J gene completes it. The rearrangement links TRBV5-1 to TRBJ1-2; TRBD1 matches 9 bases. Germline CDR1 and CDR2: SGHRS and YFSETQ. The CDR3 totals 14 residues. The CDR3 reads CASSVTGGDSGYTF. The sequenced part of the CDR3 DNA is TGCGCCAGCAGCGTAACAGGGGGCGACTCGGGC. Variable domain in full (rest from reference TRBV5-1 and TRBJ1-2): KAGVTQTPRYLIKTRGQQVTLSCSPISGHRSVSWYQQTPGQGLQFLFEYFSETQRNKGNFPGRFSGRQFSNSRSEMNVSTLELGDSALYLCASSVTGGDSGYTFGSGTRLTVV.

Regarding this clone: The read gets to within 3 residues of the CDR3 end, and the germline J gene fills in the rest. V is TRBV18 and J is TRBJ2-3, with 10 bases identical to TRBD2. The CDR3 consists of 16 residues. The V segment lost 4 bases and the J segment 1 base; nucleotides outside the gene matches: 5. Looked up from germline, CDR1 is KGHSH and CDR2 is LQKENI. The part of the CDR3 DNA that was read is TGTGCCAGCTCACTTCTAGCGGGAGCCGGCACAGATACG. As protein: CASSLLAGAGTDT. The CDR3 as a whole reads CASSLLAGAGTDTQYF.

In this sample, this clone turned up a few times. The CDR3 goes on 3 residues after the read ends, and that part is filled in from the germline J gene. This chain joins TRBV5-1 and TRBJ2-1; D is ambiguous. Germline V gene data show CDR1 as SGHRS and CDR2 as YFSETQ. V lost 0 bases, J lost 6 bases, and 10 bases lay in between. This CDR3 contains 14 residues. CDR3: CASSLGAESNEQFF. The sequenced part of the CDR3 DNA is TGCGCCAGCAGCTTGGGTGCGGAGTCCAATGAG.

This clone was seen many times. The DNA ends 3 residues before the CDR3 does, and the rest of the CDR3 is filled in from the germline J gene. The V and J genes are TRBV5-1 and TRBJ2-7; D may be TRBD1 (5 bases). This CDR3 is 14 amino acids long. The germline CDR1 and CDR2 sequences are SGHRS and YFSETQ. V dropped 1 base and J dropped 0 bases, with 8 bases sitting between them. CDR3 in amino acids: CASSLQGSSYEQYF. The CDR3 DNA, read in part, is TGCGCCAGCAGCTTGCAGGGTTCCTCCTACGAG.

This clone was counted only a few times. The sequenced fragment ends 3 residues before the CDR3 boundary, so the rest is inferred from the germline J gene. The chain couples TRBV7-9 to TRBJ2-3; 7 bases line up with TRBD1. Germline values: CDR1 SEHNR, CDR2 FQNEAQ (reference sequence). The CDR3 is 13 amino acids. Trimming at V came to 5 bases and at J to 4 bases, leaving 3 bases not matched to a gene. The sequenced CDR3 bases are TGTGCCAGCAGCAAAGGGGGCGCAGATACG. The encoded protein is CASSKGGADT. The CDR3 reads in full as CASSKGGADTQYF.

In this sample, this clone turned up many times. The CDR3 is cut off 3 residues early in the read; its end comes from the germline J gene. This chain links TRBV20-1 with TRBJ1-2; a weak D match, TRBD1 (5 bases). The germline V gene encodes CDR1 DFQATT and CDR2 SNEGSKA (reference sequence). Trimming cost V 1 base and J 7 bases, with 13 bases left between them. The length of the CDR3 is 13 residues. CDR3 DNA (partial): TGCAGTGCTAGAGCCCCAGGGTTTGCTGGC. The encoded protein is CSARAPGFAG. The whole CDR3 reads CSARAPGFAGYTF.

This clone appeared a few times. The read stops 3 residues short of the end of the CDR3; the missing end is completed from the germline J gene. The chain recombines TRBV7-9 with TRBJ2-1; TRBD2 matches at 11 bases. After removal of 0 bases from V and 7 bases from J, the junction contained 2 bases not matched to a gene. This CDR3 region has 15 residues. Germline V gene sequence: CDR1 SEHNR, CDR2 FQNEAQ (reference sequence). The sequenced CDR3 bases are TGTGCCAGCAGCTTAGCTGCTAGCGGGAGGAATGAG. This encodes CASSLAASGRNE. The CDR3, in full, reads CASSLAASGRNEQFF.

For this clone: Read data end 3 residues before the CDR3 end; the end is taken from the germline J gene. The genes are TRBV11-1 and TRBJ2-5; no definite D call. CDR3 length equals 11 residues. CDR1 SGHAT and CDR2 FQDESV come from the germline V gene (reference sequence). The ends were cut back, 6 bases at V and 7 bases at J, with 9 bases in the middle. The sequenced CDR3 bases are TGTGCCAGCAGTTACGCCGGGACC. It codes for CASSYAGT. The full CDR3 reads CASSYAGTQYF.

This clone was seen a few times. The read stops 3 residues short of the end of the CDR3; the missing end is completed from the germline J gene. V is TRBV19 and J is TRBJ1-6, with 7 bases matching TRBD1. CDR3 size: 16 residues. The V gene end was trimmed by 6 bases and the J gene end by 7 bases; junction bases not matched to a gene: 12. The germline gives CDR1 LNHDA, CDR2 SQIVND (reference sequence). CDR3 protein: CASRRDRIGANSPLHF. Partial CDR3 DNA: TGTGCCAGTAGGAGGGACAGAATAGGGGCAAATTCACCC.

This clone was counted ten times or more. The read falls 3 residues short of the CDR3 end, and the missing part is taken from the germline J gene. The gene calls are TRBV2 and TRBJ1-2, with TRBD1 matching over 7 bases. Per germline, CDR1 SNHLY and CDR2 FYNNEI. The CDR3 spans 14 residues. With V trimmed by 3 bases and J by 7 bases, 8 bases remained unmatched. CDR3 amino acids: CASSEGTGASGYTF. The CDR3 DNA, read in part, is TGTGCCAGCAGTGAGGGAACAGGGGCGAGTGGC.

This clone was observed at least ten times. CDR3 DNA, as far as it was read: TGTGCCAGCAGCCAAGATCTCCTAGCGGAATCTTCTGGGGCCAACGTC. Protein sequence: CASSQDLLAESSGANV. The CDR3 in full is CASSQDLLAESSGANVLTF. This chain joins TRBV4-2 and TRBJ2-6; TRBD2 agrees at 7 bases. The CDR3 end falls 3 residues outside the read, so it is completed with the germline J gene. Trimming cost V 0 bases and J 1 base; bases outside gene matches: 9. CDR1 and CDR2 from the germline V gene are LGHNA and YNFKEQ. There are 19 residues in the CDR3.

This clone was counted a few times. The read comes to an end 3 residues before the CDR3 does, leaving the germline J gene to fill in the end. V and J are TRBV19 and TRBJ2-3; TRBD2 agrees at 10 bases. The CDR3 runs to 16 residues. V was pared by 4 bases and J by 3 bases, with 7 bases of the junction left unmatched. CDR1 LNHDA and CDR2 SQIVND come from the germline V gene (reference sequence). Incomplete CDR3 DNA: TGTGCCAGTAGTAGAACGCTAGCGGGAGTAACAGATACG. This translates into CASSRTLAGVTDT. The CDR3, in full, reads CASSRTLAGVTDTQYF. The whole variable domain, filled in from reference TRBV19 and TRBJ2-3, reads DGGITQSPKYLFRKEGQNVTLSCEQNLNHDAMYWYRQDPGQGLRLIYYSQIVNDFQKGDIAEGYSVSREKKESFPLTVTSAQKNPTAFYLCASSRTLAGVTDTQYFGPGTRLTVL.

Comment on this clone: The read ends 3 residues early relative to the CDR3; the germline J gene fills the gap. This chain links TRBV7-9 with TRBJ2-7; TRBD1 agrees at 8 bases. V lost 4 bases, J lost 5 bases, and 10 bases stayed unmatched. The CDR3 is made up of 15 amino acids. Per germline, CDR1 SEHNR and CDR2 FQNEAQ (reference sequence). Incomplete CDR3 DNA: TGTGCCAGCAGCTCGAGGACAGGGAGTGGGGACGAG. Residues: CASSSRTGSGDE. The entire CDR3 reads CASSSRTGSGDEQYF.